The 2 T cell receptor beta chains presented below share a single source sample, sequenced in a study of cytomegalovirus exposure and HLA in healthy donors. The PCR used 60 Vbeta and 13 Jbeta primers. Using immunoSEQ multiplex PCR, the repertoire was profiled, and TCRdb retains in-frame clones only, with some absent. This listing includes around 130,000 clones. Source material: PBMCs. The receptors derive from a woman in her forties in good health and CMV-seronegative.

The chain uses TRBV19 and TRBJ2-1; D possibly corresponds to TRBD2 (5 bases). The CDR3 covers 15 residues. Germline V gene lookup returns CDR1 LNHDA and CDR2 SQIVND (reference sequence). V lost 6 bases to trimming and J lost 8 bases, with 20 bases between them. This CDR3 is CASRNSELPVHEQFF. The CDR3 DNA reads TGTGCCAGTAGGAATAGCGAACTGCCAGTCCATGAGCAGTTCTTC.

The chain couples TRBV7-2 to TRBJ2-7; 7 bases match TRBD2. This CDR3 contains 14 residues. The V segment lost 5 bases and the J segment 5 bases; nucleotides outside the gene matches: 9. Germline loops: CDR1 SGHTA, CDR2 FQGNSA. The CDR3 nucleotides are TGTGCCAGCAGCCCAAGGGCGGGGGATCACGAGCAGTACGTC. This sequence encodes CASSPRAGDHEQYV.